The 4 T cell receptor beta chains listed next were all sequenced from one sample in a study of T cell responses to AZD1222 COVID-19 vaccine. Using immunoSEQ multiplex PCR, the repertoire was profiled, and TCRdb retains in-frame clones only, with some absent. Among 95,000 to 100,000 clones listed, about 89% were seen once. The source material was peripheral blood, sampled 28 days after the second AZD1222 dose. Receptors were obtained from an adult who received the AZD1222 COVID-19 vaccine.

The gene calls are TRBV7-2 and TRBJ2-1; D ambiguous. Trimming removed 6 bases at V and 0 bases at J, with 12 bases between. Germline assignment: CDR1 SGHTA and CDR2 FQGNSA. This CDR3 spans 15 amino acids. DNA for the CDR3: TGTGCCAGCAGTTTCGATACGAGCTCCTACAATGAGCAGTTCTTC. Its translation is CASSFDTSSYNEQFF.

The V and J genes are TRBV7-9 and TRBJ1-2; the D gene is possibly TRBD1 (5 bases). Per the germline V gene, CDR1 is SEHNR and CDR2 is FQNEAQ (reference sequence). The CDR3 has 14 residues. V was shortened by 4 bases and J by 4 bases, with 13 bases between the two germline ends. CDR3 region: CASSYSQTVYGYTF. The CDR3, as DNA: TGTGCCAGCAGCTACTCCCAGACAGTCTATGGCTACACCTTC.

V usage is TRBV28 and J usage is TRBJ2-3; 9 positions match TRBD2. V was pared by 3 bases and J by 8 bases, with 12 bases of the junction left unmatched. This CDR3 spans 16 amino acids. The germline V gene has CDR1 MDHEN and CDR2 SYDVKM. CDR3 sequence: CASSLSSGSNLGTQYF. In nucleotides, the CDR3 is TGTGCCAGCAGTTTGAGTAGCGGGAGTAATTTGGGTACGCAGTATTTT.

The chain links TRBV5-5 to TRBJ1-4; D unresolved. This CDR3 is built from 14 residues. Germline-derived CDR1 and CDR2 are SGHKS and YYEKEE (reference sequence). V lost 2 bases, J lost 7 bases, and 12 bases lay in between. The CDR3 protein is CASSFEGESEKLFF. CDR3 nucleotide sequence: TGTGCCAGCAGCTTCGAGGGAGAAAGTGAAAAACTGTTTTTT.